This T cell receptor (beta chain) was sequenced in a study of shared clonotypes between healthy human individuals. The overall study: The study drew on a couple of women and three men aged 18 to 49 as donors.

In the study's own analysis: Junction-only sequences without quality scores were provided by ImmunoSEQ, so filtering was different. Assay: immunoSEQ multiplex PCR; the TCRdb copy retains only in-frame clones and omits some. The V and J calls and clone size are taken from that table; D and trimming were inferred from the DNA. The table lists 2 million to 2.5 million clones, under 97% of them singletons. The CDR3 is 11 amino acids. CDR1 SQVTM and CDR2 ANQGSEA come from the germline V gene. With V trimmed by 7 bases and J by 11 bases, 10 bases remained unmatched. The V gene is TRBV29-1, the J gene TRBJ1-1; 7 bases map to TRBD1. The sequencing input was naive CD4+ T cells sorted from blood. Documented subset: CD45RA+ positively selected. This sequence originates from a man younger than 35 in good health. CDR3 loop: CSALRQGLAFF. CDR3 in DNA: TGCAGCGCCCTTCGACAGGGACTCGCTTTCTTT.